What follows are 7 T cell receptor beta chains derived from one specimen sequenced in a study of OX40 agonist ivuxolimab in advanced cancers. Libraries were prepared by immunoSEQ multiplex PCR; TCRdb keeps only in-frame clonotypes and omits some of them. This sample has tens of thousands of clones, with around 84% found just once. Sequenced material: CD4+ or CD8+ T cells sorted from blood, taken in a trial of the OX40 agonist ivuxolimab. Source of these receptors: an adult with an advanced solid tumor such as melanoma, head and neck, liver or kidney cancer.

The chain has TRBV10-2 and TRBJ1-1; D is possibly TRBD1 (6 bases). Germline V gene data show CDR1 as WSHSY and CDR2 as SAAADI. Trimming cost V 6 bases and J 8 bases, with 19 bases left between them. CDR3 length equals 14 residues. Written as DNA, the CDR3 is TGCGCCAGCAGACCGGAACAGGGAATCCCCGAAGCTTTCTTT. This sequence encodes CASRPEQGIPEAFF.

This clone was detected once. The rearrangement links TRBV30 to TRBJ2-3; D gene ambiguous. The length of the CDR3 is 12 residues. V was pared by 2 bases and J by 7 bases, with 10 bases between. The V gene's germline CDR1 is GTSNPN and CDR2 SVGIG (reference sequence). The CDR3: CAWSRPDNTQYF. The CDR3 nucleotides read TGTGCCTGGAGTCGACCCGATAATACGCAGTATTTT.

The J gene is TRBJ2-3, the V gene TRBV6-1; TRBD2 is a possible D gene (5 bases). Per the germline V gene, CDR1 is MNHNS and CDR2 is SASEGT. The CDR3 totals 13 residues. V lost 7 bases and J 3 bases, leaving 11 bases between the germline ends. The DNA of the CDR3 is TGTGCCAGCATAAAGGACTTTACAGATACGCAGTATTTT. Amino acids: CASIKDFTDTQYF.

The chain links TRBV5-4 to TRBJ1-1, with a weak D call TRBD1 (5 bases). The germline gives CDR1 SGHNT, CDR2 YYREEE (reference sequence). The CDR3 contains 13 residues. Trimming pared 6 bases from V and 6 bases from J, leaving 15 bases between. This CDR3 reads CASNRWGSPEAFF. As DNA, the CDR3 is TGTGCCAGCAACCGGTGGGGGAGCCCTGAAGCTTTCTTT.

The V call is TRBV6-1, the J call TRBJ2-2, with TRBD1 matching 10 bases. Germline loops: CDR1 MNHNS, CDR2 SASEGT. With 6 bases clipped from V and 4 bases from J, the junction kept 2 bases outside the gene matches. The CDR3 is 14 residues long. Here the CDR3 DNA reads TGTGCCAGCAGGCGGACAGGGGGCACCGGGGAGCTGTTTTTT. Amino acid sequence: CASRRTGGTGELFF.

In its sample, this clone was seen once. This chain links TRBV15 with TRBJ2-3, with 14 bases fitting TRBD2. CDR1 is LNHNV, CDR2 YYDKDF, per germline (reference sequence). The CDR3 covers 15 residues. J gave up 4 bases and V 3 bases, and 0 bases lay outside the gene matches. This CDR3 reads CATSRTSGGADTQYF. The DNA for the CDR3 is TGTGCCACCAGCAGGACTAGCGGGGGGGCAGATACGCAGTATTTT.

This clone was detected once. The rearrangement links TRBV28 to TRBJ1-1; D is unclear. Deletions cut 0 bases from V and 0 bases from J, with 14 bases between. The germline V gene encodes CDR1 MDHEN and CDR2 SYDVKM. This CDR3 contains 17 residues. The CDR3 region is CASSLWVLAQMNTEAFF. The CDR3 nucleotides are TGTGCCAGCAGTTTATGGGTTTTGGCTCAGATGAACACTGAAGCTTTCTTT.